Given below is one T cell receptor beta chain in context. This clonotype was seen repeatedly, ten times or more. The antigen it recognizes is unknown. Base qualities were left out, and no much larger clone turns up one base away. This entry comes from a study of response to subunit inactivated influenza vaccine (dated by TCRdb to 2016 to 2019). A note on the overall study: The study used deep quantitative T cell receptor repertoire profiling to track responses to a trivalent subunit inactivated influenza vaccine. Findings and caveats that apply to the study as a whole: According to the authors, only a limited number of new T cells may be recruited by each seasonal influenza vaccination.

Library method: RT-PCR. Sequencer: Illumina HiSeq 2500. TCRdb handled the public reads itself, with Q25 trimming in fastp and clone calling in MiXCR, and kept productive beta chains. When rows share a CDR3 protein, they turn into one entry using the most common DNA and genes. This sample has 710,000 or so distinct CDR3 sequences in its table, and 15% to 17% of those were observed once. The ten largest make up 11% of the sample. Taken from the germline V gene (reference sequence), the CDR1 and CDR2 loops are DFQATT and SNEGSKA. V drops 2 bases and J drops 4 bases, leaving 15 bases in between. The CDR3, from cysteine to phenylalanine, totals 14 residues. Only the CDR3 region is kept as DNA, spanning 42 bases read in frame from base 1.

This sequence uses TRBV20-1 and TRBJ2-7; tentative D gene TRBD2, with 6 bases matching. The sequence was obtained from a man aged 50-60 years who received an inactivated influenza vaccine. Donor details come from another sample of the same person, matched by shared clones. Sequenced here: PBMCs from blood, sampled roughly 12 days after vaccination. This receptor carries the CDR3 CSARSPRDSYEQYF. The DNA sequence is TGCAGTGCTAGATCCCCCAGGGACTCTTACGAGCAGTACTTC.